These 18 T cell receptor beta chains originate from one sample sequenced in a study of blood T cell repertoires in COVID-19. Assay used: immunoSEQ multiplex PCR; TCRdb lists only in-frame clones, some missing. Of under 55,000 clones detected, roughly 90% appear once; the ten largest clones hold under 2.5%. Sequencing used peripheral blood. The source of these receptors is a human donor in a cohort sampled during active COVID-19.

The genes are TRBV5-5 and TRBJ2-2; possible D gene TRBD1, 6 bases. CDR1 SGHKS and CDR2 YYEKEE come from the germline V gene (reference sequence). CDR3 length: 17 residues. Trimming pared 5 bases from V and 1 base from J, leaving 18 bases between. The CDR3 reads CASRGTGWVVNTGELFF. For the CDR3, the DNA is TGTGCCAGCAGAGGAACAGGGTGGGTGGTGAACACCGGGGAGCTGTTTTTT.

The gene calls are TRBV11-2 and TRBJ1-3; unclear D gene. Germline CDR1 SGHAT, CDR2 FQNNGV. Trimming took off 3 bases at V and 2 bases at J, with 17 bases between the two ends. The CDR3 contains 17 residues. CDR3 nucleotide sequence: TGTGCCAGCAGCTTCGGCACAACCTACTACACTGGAAACACCATATATTTT. This gives the protein CASSFGTTYYTGNTIYF.

This clone was detected only once. This rearrangement joins TRBV6-2 or TRBV6-3 to TRBJ2-6, with D perhaps matching TRBD1 (5 bases). Trimming took off 4 bases at V and 0 bases at J, with 10 bases between the two ends. The CDR3 has 16 amino acids. The germline V gene has CDR1 MNHEY and CDR2 SVGEGT. The CDR3 reads CASSLGHNSGANVLTF. Written as DNA, the CDR3 is TGTGCCAGCAGTTTAGGACACAACTCTGGGGCCAACGTCCTGACTTTC.

V gene TRBV6-5 combines with J gene TRBJ2-5, with 10 bases identical to TRBD1. This CDR3 spans 15 amino acids. The germline gives CDR1 MNHEY, CDR2 SVGAGI. V shed 5 bases, J shed 7 bases, and the junction held 10 bases outside the gene matches. The CDR3 loop reads CASSPLGQGVGTQYF. Here the CDR3 DNA reads TGTGCCAGCAGTCCACTAGGACAGGGGGTAGGGACCCAGTACTTC.

The sample holds one count of this clone. Here the CDR3 DNA reads TGTGCCAGCAGAAGGGACAGCCTCTCCTACAATGAGCAGTTCTTC. It is translated as CASRRDSLSYNEQFF. V is TRBV5-4 and J is TRBJ2-1, with TRBD1 matching over 7 bases. Germline assignment: CDR1 SGHNT and CDR2 YYREEE (reference sequence). V gave up 5 bases and J gave up 0 bases; unmatched junction bases: 5. The CDR3 spans 15 residues.

V gene TRBV28 combines with J gene TRBJ2-3, with TRBD2 identical over 7 bases. Germline CDR1 reads MDHEN; CDR2 reads SYDVKM. This CDR3 comprises 15 residues. The J segment lost 2 bases and the V segment lost 2 bases, leaving 4 bases of the junction unmatched. The CDR3 loop is CASSLLAEFTDTQYF. In nucleotides, the CDR3 is TGTGCCAGCAGTTTACTAGCGGAGTTCACAGATACGCAGTATTTT. The full variable domain, completed using reference TRBV28 and TRBJ2-3, is DVKVTQSSRYLVKRTGEKVFLECVQDMDHENMFWYRQDPGLGLRLIYFSYDVKMKEKGDIPEGYSVSREKKERFSLILESASTNQTSMYLCASSLLAEFTDTQYFGPGTRLTVL.

The gene calls are TRBV24-1 and TRBJ2-3; 10 bases are shared with TRBD2. CDR1 and CDR2 from the germline V gene are KGHDR and SFDVKD. The CDR3 sequence is 16 residues long. Germline trimming cut 4 bases from V and 3 bases from J; bases unmatched to any gene: 6. Here the CDR3 reads CATSEGTSGITDTQYF. CDR3 nucleotides: TGTGCCACCAGTGAGGGTACTAGCGGGATTACAGATACGCAGTATTTT.

The J gene is TRBJ2-1, the V gene TRBV6-5, with D possibly matching TRBD2 (6 bases). CDR1 is MNHEY and CDR2 is SVGAGI in the germline V gene. Deletions cut 0 bases from V and 9 bases from J, with 12 bases between. This CDR3 comprises 14 residues. CDR3 amino acids: CASSYSLSGREQFF. As DNA, the CDR3 is TGTGCCAGCAGTTACTCCCTCAGCGGGCGTGAGCAGTTCTTC.

The rearrangement uses TRBV29-1 and TRBJ2-3; D perhaps matches TRBD1 (5 bases). Germline CDR1 and CDR2: SQVTM and ANQGSEA. There are 16 residues in the CDR3. V gave up 7 bases and J gave up 2 bases, with 22 bases separating them. This CDR3 is CSAPRPGRANTDTQYF. For the CDR3, the DNA is TGCAGCGCCCCGCGCCCGGGCAGGGCGAACACAGATACGCAGTATTTT.

To note about this clone: The junction differs from germline at one of its ends, possibly a read error. V usage is TRBV10-3 and J usage is TRBJ2-7, with D perhaps matching TRBD2 (6 bases). Per the germline V gene, CDR1 is ENHRY and CDR2 is SYGVKD. CDR3 length: 16 residues. Written as DNA, the CDR3 is TGTGCCATCAGTGAGCTGGCGGGCGGGGTGTCCTCCGAGCAGTACTTC. Its translation is CAISELAGGVSSEQYF.

This chain uses TRBV5-6 with TRBJ1-5, with D unresolved. V lost 4 bases to trimming and J lost 7 bases, with 15 bases between them. This CDR3 has 14 amino acids. Germline V gives CDR1 SGHDT, CDR2 YYEEEE. The CDR3, as DNA: TGTGCCAGCAGCCCCTTCGCCGGGGAACAGCCCCAGCATTTT. It specifies CASSPFAGEQPQHF.

The rearrangement links TRBV5-8 to TRBJ1-2; D ambiguous. The CDR3 has 12 residues. Per the germline V gene, CDR1 is SGHTS and CDR2 is YDEGEE. V lost 1 base and J 3 bases, leaving 4 bases between the germline ends. The CDR3: CASSLRDYGYTF. CDR3 DNA sequence: TGTGCCAGCAGCTTGAGAGACTATGGCTACACCTTC.

CDR3 coding DNA: TGCAGTGCTAGTCTCCACAGGGGAATAGTACCCCTCCACTTT. This codes for CSASLHRGIVPLHF. V usage is TRBV20-1 and J usage is TRBJ1-6, with 7 nucleotides matching TRBD1. Germline CDR1 is DFQATT and CDR2 is SNEGSKA (reference sequence). The ends lost 3 bases at V and 12 bases at J; junction bases unmatched: 11. The CDR3 runs to 14 residues.

V is TRBV5-4 and J is TRBJ1-5; 7 nucleotides agree with TRBD1. V shed 7 bases and J 7 bases; nucleotides not matched to a gene: 8. In germline, CDR1 is SGHNT, CDR2 YYREEE (reference sequence). The CDR3 is 13 residues long. In DNA, the CDR3 is TGTGCCAGCTCCGAGGGGGCTCAGCAGCCCCAGCATTTT. It encodes CASSEGAQQPQHF.

The chain uses TRBV6-5 and TRBJ2-3, with 7 bases lining up with TRBD1. V lost 5 bases to trimming and J lost 3 bases; unmatched junction nucleotides: 8. This CDR3 has 15 residues. Per germline, CDR1 MNHEY and CDR2 SVGAGI. CDR3 sequence: CASSTGVASTDTQYF. The CDR3 DNA sequence: TGTGCCAGCAGTACAGGGGTCGCCTCGACAGATACGCAGTATTTT.

The rearrangement uses TRBV7-9 and TRBJ2-7; a possible D gene is TRBD2 (5 bases). CDR1 and CDR2 (germline): SEHNR, FQNEAQ (reference sequence). CDR3 size: 11 residues. The V gene lost 5 bases and the J gene lost 6 bases, with 8 bases spanning the gap. CDR3 coding DNA: TGTGCCAGCAGCATGGCGGGCGAGCAGTACTTC. Amino acids: CASSMAGEQYF.

This CDR3 reads CASSRTENTGELFF. CDR3 sequence (DNA): TGCGCCAGCAGCAGGACAGAGAACACCGGGGAGCTGTTTTTT. The V call is TRBV5-1, the J call TRBJ2-2, with a possible D match to TRBD1 (6 bases). Trimming stripped 4 bases from V and 1 base from J, with 8 bases between. CDR3 length: 14 residues. Germline CDR1 SGHRS, CDR2 YFSETQ.

The genes are TRBV7-9 and TRBJ2-7; the match to TRBD2 covers 8 bases. Germline CDR1 and CDR2: SEHNR and FQNEAQ (reference sequence). This CDR3 has 15 amino acids. The V segment lost 6 bases and the J segment 3 bases; nucleotides outside the gene matches: 10. The CDR3 loop reads CASSPPGTRGYEQYF. The CDR3 coding sequence is TGTGCCAGCAGTCCTCCCGGGACTAGGGGCTACGAGCAGTACTTC.